This entry features one T cell receptor (beta chain) sequence. This sample was included in a study of blood T cell repertoires in COVID-19. The overall study: The United States, Italy and Spain supplied acute and convalescent COVID-19 samples. From T cells, B-cell-depleted T cells, or PBMCs came the material, which was cDNA or gDNA.

Losses at the gene ends were 2 bases for V and 6 bases for J; bases not matched to a gene: 12. Germline V gene lookup returns CDR1 KGHSH and CDR2 LQKENI. This CDR3 comprises 18 residues. Per the study methods: Cell counts per sample came from amplifying reference gene primers. Profiled with immunoSEQ multiplex PCR; TCRdb holds only in-frame clones, not every one. V, J and clone size reflect that table, while D and trimming were determined from the DNA. The data contain almost 400,000 clones, around 87% of them singletons. During active infection, Seattle patients enrolled and were then monitored through disease.

The chain carries TRBV18 and TRBJ2-2; the match to TRBD2 covers 10 bases. Sequencing input: peripheral blood. The receptor was isolated from a woman aged 60-75 years with COVID-19, enrolled during active disease. The CDR3 DNA follows: TGTGCCAGCTCACCAAGGGTAGCGGGGGGCCGAGGCCCCGGGGAGCTGTTTTTT. Translation: CASSPRVAGGRGPGELFF.